This TCR beta chain comes out of a study of identical twins' blood T cells (dated by TCRdb to the early 2010s). Background for the entire study: Roughly 50 million Illumina reads were obtained across roughly 12 libraries, of which six were alpha-chain libraries and six were beta-chain libraries. TCR alpha and beta chain repertoires of three pairs of monozygous twins were compared using next-generation sequencing to assess genetic influence on repertoire formation. Summary of the overall study and its limitations: Among the most abundant TCRbeta clonotypes, each donor shared more CDR3 sequences with her twin than with unrelated donors. How many CDR3 clonotypes two donors shared depended mainly on the product of their cloneset sizes, and the twins did not clearly stray from this trend. V gene usage, even among non-selected out-of-frame TCRbeta clonotypes, was reported to be markedly more similar within twin pairs than between unrelated donors. Independent studies were stated to be required to validate the proposed role of the TCRalpha J segment in MHC recognition during thymic selection. Because the twins were reared together, environmental influences could not be excluded as an explanation for twin similarity.

To prepare the library, 5' RACE was applied. TCRdb names Illumina Genome Analyzer IIx as the instrument used. The RNA-based TCR cDNA libraries were made using a previously described protocol that was modified in several ways. To prevent cross-contamination, sample-specific barcodes were added to both ends of each TCR cDNA library during cDNA synthesis and amplification. Turning to the authors' computational methods: Each individual had between about 95,000 and nearly 550,000 identified clonotypes, and each library contained about 2.2 to 4 million CDR3-containing reads. Reads carrying improper barcode index combinations were removed, after which the MiTCR software was used to build a cloneset for each library. MiTCR filtered or rescued low-quality reads and corrected PCR and sequencing errors when assembling CDR3 clonotypes. Artificial out-of-frame clonotypes were removed by being mapped to in-frame sequences, with one indel in the CDR3 allowed. Similarity of V and J gene usage between donors was measured as Jensen-Shannon divergence divided by mean entropy. The raw public data were reprocessed by TCRdb itself: fastp quality trimming at Q25, MiXCR clonotype calling, in-frame beta chains only. CDR3 protein sequences are deduplicated, and each keeps its most common genes and DNA. In this record, the V and J calls reflect TCRdb's handling and not the investigators' own analysis. The sample table records 350,000 to 400,000 distinct CDR3 sequences; roughly 28% of these occur just once. Around 5.6% of the sample comes from the top ten.

Only a few counts were recorded for this clonotype. Its antigen has not been determined. Base qualities are not recorded, but no much larger clone differs from it by a single base. Donors were six healthy women forming three monozygous twin pairs. Each of the three twin pairs had been raised together, and the twins in each pair were thought likely to have encountered the same infectious agents and vaccines. TCR cDNA libraries were prepared from RNA that had been isolated from peripheral blood mononuclear cells. The cysteine opens and the phenylalanine closes a CDR3 of 14 amino acids. Of the read, only the CDR3 DNA is kept; its 42 bases are in frame from base 1. In the germline V gene, CDR1 corresponds to SGHRS and CDR2 to YFSETQ. Deletion took 1 base off V and 3 bases off J, with a span of 10 bases between the germline ends.

The V and J segments used are TRBV5-1 and TRBJ1-1; the D gene is possibly TRBD1, with 5 bases matching. The sequencing input was PBMCs. The sequence derives from a woman aged 18-55 years in good health. The nucleotide sequence reads as follows: TGCGCCAGCAGCTTGCTCGGGGCGGACACTGAAGCTTTCTTT. Its protein product is CASSLLGADTEAFF. Outside the CDR3, residues come from the reference TRBV5-1 and TRBJ1-1 proteins, so the full variable domain is: KAGVTQTPRYLIKTRGQQVTLSCSPISGHRSVSWYQQTPGQGLQFLFEYFSETQRNKGNFPGRFSGRQFSNSRSEMNVSTLELGDSALYLCASSLLGADTEAFFGQGTRLTVV.